The source of this T cell receptor beta chain is a study of blood T cell repertoires in COVID-19. Data came from immunoSEQ multiplex PCR; TCRdb stores just in-frame clones and leaves some out. The sample consists of 350,000 to 450,000 clones, roughly 90% of them appearing once. The CDR3 is made up of 18 amino acids. Germline values: CDR1 PRHDT, CDR2 FYEKMQ (reference sequence). With 5 bases clipped from V and 0 bases from J, the junction kept 9 bases outside the gene matches. The rearrangement uses TRBV13 and TRBJ2-3, with 12 bases identical to TRBD2. The TCR sequence derives from a woman aged 55-75 years with COVID-19, enrolled during active disease. The source material was peripheral blood. This CDR3 is CASSPGLAGGLSTDTQYF. The DNA of the CDR3 is TGTGCCAGCAGCCCCGGTCTAGCGGGGGGGCTTAGCACAGATACGCAGTATTTT. Full variable domain (remainder filled in from reference TRBV13 and TRBJ2-3): AAGVIQSPRHLIKEKRETATLKCYPIPRHDTVYWYQQGPGQDPQFLISFYEKMQSDKGSIPDRFSAQQFSDYHSELNMSSLELGDSALYFCASSPGLAGGLSTDTQYFGPGTRLTVL.